The TCR beta chain under discussion was sequenced for a study of blood T cell repertoires in COVID-19. On the study more broadly: PBMCs, B-cell-depleted T cells, or T cells provided the cDNA or gDNA that made up the material.

In the original analysis: Using reference gene primer amplification, nucleated cell counts were estimated. The table came from immunoSEQ multiplex PCR; TCRdb's copy has only in-frame clones and leaves some out. The V and J calls and the clone size are those of that table, but D and trimming were determined from the DNA. Found here are around 210,000 clones, more than 80% of them singletons; the top ten hold roughly 7%. Seattle enrolled patients during active infection and tracked them longitudinally. This receptor was obtained from a woman of 80 years or more with COVID-19, enrolled during active disease. The source material was peripheral blood.

The CDR3 sequence is CATSRDLGGGARNEQFF. The CDR3 bases are TGTGCCACCAGCAGAGATCTAGGAGGGGGCGCTCGCAATGAGCAGTTCTTC. This chain connects TRBV15 to TRBJ2-1, with D possibly being TRBD1 (7 bases). The CDR3 spans 17 residues. Germline CDR1 is LNHNV and CDR2 is YYDKDF (reference sequence). V was clipped by 0 bases and J by 6 bases, with 18 bases between them.